The 3 T cell receptor beta chains reported below all come from one sample, sequenced in a study of CD4 T cells in relation to SARS-CoV-2 and coronaviruses. These receptors are not linked to any known antigen. CD4+ T cells from unexposed donors were obtained before the COVID-19 pandemic (2011-2018). After roughly 9 days of culture, CD4+ T cells were isolated. Using immunoSEQ multiplex PCR, the repertoire was profiled, and TCRdb retains in-frame clones only, with some absent. The sample includes 20,000 or so clones, about 72% of them seen just once. Source material: CD4+ T cells from PBMCs, cultured in vitro. All receptors come from a human donor in good health.

The chain joins TRBV27 to TRBJ1-1; the match to TRBD1 covers 7 bases. Per germline, CDR1 MNHEY and CDR2 SMNVEV (reference sequence). The CDR3 consists of 15 residues. J lost 2 bases, V lost 3 bases, and 6 bases had no gene match. CDR3 region: CASSFKTGRNTEAFF. DNA of the CDR3: TGTGCCAGCAGTTTCAAGACAGGGCGAAACACTGAAGCTTTCTTT.

As for this clone: Other DNA sequences in the same sample also yield this CDR3. The genes are TRBV11-2 and TRBJ2-3, with TRBD2 matching 9 bases. Germline loops: CDR1 SGHAT, CDR2 FQNNGV. With V trimmed by 3 bases and J by 0 bases, 4 bases remained unmatched. The CDR3 length is 16 residues. CDR3 in amino acids: CASSLGAGGSTDTQYF. The CDR3 DNA is TGTGCCAGCAGCTTGGGTGCGGGAGGGAGCACAGATACGCAGTATTTT.

The V and J genes are TRBV6-1 and TRBJ2-7; TRBD2 aligns across 8 bases. Germline CDR1 MNHNS, CDR2 SASEGT. The length of the CDR3 is 15 residues. Trimming removed 1 base from V and 4 bases from J; junction bases left unmatched: 6. As DNA, the CDR3 is TGTGCCAGCAGTGAAGGGAGCGGGAGAACTTACGAGCAGTACTTC. It yields the protein CASSEGSGRTYEQYF.